This entry lists 30 T cell receptor beta chains sequenced from one sample in a study of identifying expanded T cells in peripheral blood. The method was immunoSEQ multiplex PCR; TCRdb's version includes in-frame clones alone and lacks a portion of them. This sample has more than 70,000 clones, with around 88% found just once. The sequencing input was blood. The source of these receptors is a person aged 18 to 70 in good health.

This clone was found many times. Other DNA sequences from this sample encode an identical CDR3 as well. The chain uses TRBV7-9 and TRBJ1-1; D is unresolved. V was pared by 1 base and J by 5 bases, with 2 bases between. This CDR3 has 11 residues. Germline V gives CDR1 SEHNR, CDR2 FQNEAQ (reference sequence). Here the CDR3 DNA reads TGTGCCAGCAGCTTAGGTACTGAAGCTTTCTTT. Protein product: CASSLGTEAFF.

V usage is TRBV29-1 and J usage is TRBJ2-7; D perhaps matches TRBD1 (5 bases). CDR1 SQVTM and CDR2 ANQGSEA come from the germline V gene. The CDR3 covers 13 residues. Deletions cut 1 base from V and 3 bases from J, with 10 bases between. The CDR3 loop reads CSVEGDSLYEQYF. The CDR3 region has the DNA TGCAGCGTTGAAGGAGACAGTCTCTACGAGCAGTACTTC.

This chain connects TRBV30 to TRBJ2-4, with D hard to call. Germline CDR1 is GTSNPN and CDR2 is SVGIG (reference sequence). The CDR3 sequence is 12 residues long. The V end was cut by 4 bases, the J end by 8 bases, with 12 bases between. CDR3 sequence reads: CAWTALGDIQYF. CDR3 DNA: TGTGCCTGGACAGCACTCGGCGACATTCAGTACTTC.

This chain links TRBV9 with TRBJ2-1; D uncertain. The V and J ends lost 0 bases and 4 bases respectively, with 11 bases between them. CDR1 SGDLS and CDR2 YYNGEE come from the germline V gene. The CDR3 spans 15 residues. The CDR3 region has the DNA TGTGCCAGCAGCGTAGATGGGGTACCGTACAATGAGCAGTTCTTC. This translates into CASSVDGVPYNEQFF.

This clone turned up a few times. The chain uses TRBV25-1 and TRBJ1-6, with D hard to call. In germline, CDR1 is MGHDK, CDR2 SYGVNS. The CDR3 loop spans 14 amino acids. Trimming left V 3 bases short and J 4 bases short, with 7 bases between. This CDR3 reads CASSDVQYNSPLHF. In DNA form, the CDR3 reads TGTGCCAGCAGTGATGTGCAGTATAATTCACCCCTCCACTTT.

The chain uses TRBV12-5 and TRBJ1-1; D uncertain. Germline CDR1 LGHNT, CDR2 FRNRAP. The CDR3 covers 14 residues. Trimming took off 1 base at V and 1 base at J, with 7 bases between the two ends. The DNA of the CDR3 is TGTGCTAGTGGTTTGGAGACAAGGAACACTGAAGCTTTCTTT. Encoded protein: CASGLETRNTEAFF.

The chain recombines TRBV14 with TRBJ2-1; D not certain. This CDR3 is built from 13 residues. V lost 1 base and J 12 bases, leaving 13 bases between the germline ends. The germline V gene encodes CDR1 SGHDN and CDR2 FVKESK. CDR3 residues: CASSQAFRLAQFF. Written as DNA, the CDR3 is TGTGCCAGCAGCCAAGCTTTCCGGTTGGCGCAGTTCTTC.

J is TRBJ2-7 and V is TRBV6-5; 7 nucleotides align to TRBD1. After removal of 6 bases from V and 2 bases from J, the junction contained 7 bases not matched to a gene. The CDR3 loop spans 14 amino acids. CDR1 is MNHEY, CDR2 SVGAGI, per germline. CDR3 sequence reads: CASRDRKSTYEQYF. In nucleotides, the CDR3 is TGTGCCAGCAGGGACAGGAAGTCTACCTACGAGCAGTACTTC.

This clone was seen a single time. This chain joins TRBV6-1 and TRBJ2-7, with TRBD2 identical over 9 bases. The CDR3 is 15 amino acids. From germline, CDR1 is MNHNS and CDR2 SASEGT. V lost 5 bases to trimming and J lost 2 bases; unmatched junction nucleotides: 7. CDR3 bases: TGTGCCAGCAGTTCCGATAGCGGGGGACCCTACGAGCAGTACTTC. The encoded protein is CASSSDSGGPYEQYF.

The CDR3 DNA reads as TGTGCCAGCTCACCACAGAAGGAAAACATTCAGTACTTC. Translating it yields CASSPQKENIQYF. This sequence joins TRBV18 and TRBJ2-4, with no clear D. The V and J ends lost 1 base and 5 bases respectively, with 6 bases between them. In germline, CDR1 is KGHSH, CDR2 LQKENI. The CDR3 is made up of 13 amino acids.

The chain carries TRBV30 and TRBJ2-7; D may be TRBD2 (6 bases). This CDR3 region has 18 residues. The germline CDR1 and CDR2 sequences are GTSNPN and SVGIG (reference sequence). With 3 bases removed from V and 3 bases from J, the gap between germline ends came to 27 bases. CDR3 DNA: TGTGCCTGGAGGGGCAGGAGGGGCGCAGGACCCAACTACTACGAGCAGTACTTC. It encodes CAWRGRRGAGPNYYEQYF.

This rearrangement joins TRBV29-1 to TRBJ2-7; 10 nucleotides match TRBD2. Germline CDR1 reads SQVTM; CDR2 reads ANQGSEA. The CDR3 has 13 amino acids. The V gene end was trimmed by 2 bases and the J gene end by 6 bases; junction bases not matched to a gene: 4. CDR3 DNA: TGCAGCGTTGAATTACTAGCGGGGAGCGAGCAGTACTTC. As protein: CSVELLAGSEQYF.

The chain recombines TRBV30 with TRBJ1-2; tentative D call: TRBD1 (6 bases). This CDR3 is 16 amino acids long. V dropped 3 bases and J dropped 4 bases, with 21 bases sitting between them. In germline, CDR1 is GTSNPN, CDR2 SVGIG (reference sequence). DNA for the CDR3: TGTGCCTGGAGCCCGAGAGGGACATTCGGCCTCTATGGCTACACCTTC. Translated, it gives CAWSPRGTFGLYGYTF.

The chain joins TRBV2 to TRBJ1-2, with unresolved D. This CDR3 region has 15 residues. Trimming took off 5 bases at V and 4 bases at J, with 17 bases between the two ends. Germline CDR1 and CDR2: SNHLY and FYNNEI. In DNA form, the CDR3 reads TGTGCCAGCAGTCATTTACTTGGAGGAAGCTATGGCTACACCTTC. It yields the protein CASSHLLGGSYGYTF.

This clone was detected a few times. CDR3 residues: CASSPLAGGTSTDTQYF. The CDR3 DNA sequence: TGTGCCAGCAGCCCCCTTGCGGGGGGCACTAGCACAGATACGCAGTATTTT. The chain employs TRBV7-6 and TRBJ2-3; 8 bases are a match to TRBD2. The CDR3 is 17 residues long. V lost 5 bases to trimming and J lost 0 bases; unmatched junction nucleotides: 10. Germline-derived CDR1 and CDR2 are SGHVS and FNYEAQ.

The chain has TRBV25-1 and TRBJ1-5; D might be TRBD1 (5 bases). The CDR3 contains 14 residues. Germline CDR1 MGHDK, CDR2 SYGVNS. V dropped 8 bases and J dropped 5 bases, with 16 bases sitting between them. For the CDR3, the DNA is TGTGCCAGCTCTCCATGGGGGGAGGATCAGCCCCAGCATTTT. Its translation is CASSPWGEDQPQHF.

This chain links TRBV7-9 with TRBJ2-1, with a tentative D call TRBD1 (6 bases). Germline lookup yields CDR1 SEHNR and CDR2 FQNEAQ (reference sequence). V was clipped by 11 bases and J by 5 bases, with 22 bases between them. The CDR3 consists of 15 residues. CDR3 nucleotides: TGTGCCGTAGACCTCGAACAGGGATTACACAATGAGCAGTTCTTC. Amino acids: CAVDLEQGLHNEQFF.

The chain links TRBV10-3 to TRBJ1-1, with a weak D call TRBD1 (5 bases). The V gene's germline CDR1 is ENHRY and CDR2 SYGVKD. Trimming shortened V by 5 bases and J by 1 base, and 17 bases separated the two germline ends. This CDR3 comprises 16 residues. CDR3 sequence (DNA): TGTGCCATCAGTCAGATAATCGGGACGGCGAACACTGAAGCTTTCTTT. It encodes CAISQIIGTANTEAFF.

This clone was recorded many times. This sequence joins TRBV5-4 and TRBJ2-3; 9 bases are shared with TRBD2. This CDR3 has 16 amino acids. Unmatched junction bases numbered 7, after V lost 1 base and J lost 4 bases. Germline CDR1 and CDR2: SGHNT and YYREEE (reference sequence). In DNA form, the CDR3 reads TGTGCCAGCAGCTTGTCTGCGCTAGCGGGGTCAGATACGCAGTATTTT. Translating gives CASSLSALAGSDTQYF.

The chain combines TRBV5-1 with TRBJ2-1; no clear D gene. Trimming took off 2 bases at V and 10 bases at J, with 13 bases between the two ends. This CDR3 region has 13 residues. Germline CDR1 reads SGHRS; CDR2 reads YFSETQ. CDR3 in amino acids: CASSFEPSGEQFF. CDR3 DNA sequence: TGCGCCAGCAGCTTTGAACCCTCCGGGGAGCAGTTCTTC.

This chain links TRBV18 with TRBJ1-1, with D uncertain. The CDR3 has 14 amino acids. Germline CDR1 and CDR2: KGHSH and LQKENI. Trimming removed 1 base from V and 0 bases from J, with 6 bases in between. CDR3 in amino acids: CASSPRSMNTEAFF. The CDR3 bases are TGTGCCAGCTCACCACGGTCCATGAACACTGAAGCTTTCTTT.

CDR3 bases: TGTGCCAGCAGGGACAGGAAAGTCTACGAGCAGTACTTC. This gives the protein CASRDRKVYEQYF. This rearrangement joins TRBV2 to TRBJ2-7, with 7 nucleotides matching TRBD1. V gave up 6 bases and J gave up 3 bases; unmatched junction bases: 5. This CDR3 is 13 amino acids long. CDR1 and CDR2 (germline): SNHLY, FYNNEI.

The chain has TRBV7-9 and TRBJ1-4; 8 bases match TRBD1. V trimming: 3 bases; J trimming: 7 bases; junction bases outside the gene matches: 7. The V gene's germline CDR1 is SEHNR and CDR2 FQNEAQ (reference sequence). The CDR3 runs 15 residues. CDR3 sequence (DNA): TGTGCCAGCAGCTTTGGACAGGGAGGCCGTGAAAAACTGTTTTTT. Amino acid sequence: CASSFGQGGREKLFF.

Relative to its sample, this clone is medium-sized. The rearrangement uses TRBV9 and TRBJ1-2; TRBD1 is a possible D gene (5 bases). V lost 2 bases, J lost 1 base, and 12 bases lay in between. CDR3 length equals 15 residues. CDR1 SGDLS and CDR2 YYNGEE come from the germline V gene. CDR3 sequence: CASSVTDTLNYGYTF. The CDR3 nucleotides read TGTGCCAGCAGCGTGACAGACACTCTTAACTATGGCTACACCTTC. Looking up the rest from reference TRBV9 and TRBJ1-2 gives the full variable domain: DSGVTQTPKHLITATGQRVTLRCSPRSGDLSVYWYQQSLDQGLQFLIQYYNGEERAKGNILERFSAQQFPDLHSELNLSSLELGDSALYFCASSVTDTLNYGYTFGSGTRLTVV.

The chain joins TRBV6-5 to TRBJ1-2, with 7 bases that match TRBD1. V shed 3 bases and J 5 bases; nucleotides not matched to a gene: 9. The germline V gene encodes CDR1 MNHEY and CDR2 SVGAGI. This CDR3 has 15 residues. DNA for the CDR3: TGTGCCAGCAGTTATAGTCCGGGACAGACATATGGCTACACCTTC. This translates into CASSYSPGQTYGYTF.

CDR3 DNA sequence: TGTGCCAGCAGCTTTCGACAGCTCACCTACGAGCAGTACTTC. Encoded protein: CASSFRQLTYEQYF. This chain uses TRBV7-8 with TRBJ2-7, with D possibly TRBD1 on 5 matching bases. Per the germline V gene, CDR1 is SGHVS and CDR2 is FQNEAQ. The CDR3 has 14 residues. V was shortened by 3 bases and J by 2 bases, with 11 bases between the two germline ends.

The J gene is TRBJ2-3, the V gene TRBV29-1; TRBD2 matches 8 bases. In germline, CDR1 is SQVTM, CDR2 ANQGSEA. V shed 7 bases and J 2 bases; nucleotides not matched to a gene: 2. The CDR3 is 12 amino acids. The CDR3 DNA sequence: TGCAGCGACGGACTAGCCACAGATACGCAGTATTTT. Protein product: CSDGLATDTQYF.

V is TRBV6-5 and J is TRBJ1-5; no clear D gene. Germline lookup yields CDR1 MNHEY and CDR2 SVGAGI. V dropped 5 bases and J dropped 3 bases, with 8 bases sitting between them. CDR3 length: 13 amino acids. This CDR3 is CASSNNYNQPQHF. The CDR3 DNA reads TGTGCCAGCAGTAACAACTACAATCAGCCCCAGCATTTT.

Only one count was recorded for this clone. The genes are TRBV13 and TRBJ1-2; D may be TRBD1 (6 bases). V lost 0 bases, J lost 4 bases, and 12 bases lay in between. This CDR3 spans 15 amino acids. Germline V gene data show CDR1 as PRHDT and CDR2 as FYEKMQ (reference sequence). Here the CDR3 reads CASSLGRGPGYGYTF. CDR3 DNA sequence: TGTGCCAGCAGCTTAGGCCGGGGGCCTGGCTATGGCTACACCTTC.

The chain joins TRBV6-5 to TRBJ1-4; D may be TRBD1 (5 bases). The CDR3 sequence is 16 residues long. In germline, CDR1 is MNHEY, CDR2 SVGAGI. The V gene lost 4 bases and the J gene lost 5 bases, with 17 bases spanning the gap. The chain's CDR3 is CASSSGGAGENEKLFF. CDR3 bases: TGTGCCAGCAGTTCCGGGGGAGCGGGGGAGAATGAAAAACTGTTTTTT.